This T cell receptor (beta chain) is from a study of monozygotic twins with inflammatory bowel disease. CDR3 length equals 13 residues. Per germline, CDR1 DFQATT and CDR2 SNEGSKA (reference sequence). TCRdb reprocessed the 5' RACE reads and stores each CDR3 protein as one record, lacking DNA. The table lists 80,000 or so distinct CDR3 sequences. Phlebotomy per donor yielded a single 2.5 ml blood sample. The chain recombines TRBV20-1 with TRBJ1-5; without DNA, the TCRdb call of TRBD1 cannot be checked. The receptor was isolated from a human donor with ulcerative colitis or Crohn's disease, or a healthy co-twin of an affected twin (not recorded which). The sequencing input was blood. CDR3 region: CSVGGAGNQPQHF.